Sequencing of this TCR beta chain was carried out in a study of shared clonotypes between healthy human individuals. This was a deep-level run. TCRdb's copy holds only in-frame clones and misses some; the assay was immunoSEQ multiplex PCR. Among roughly 2.2 million clones listed, 90% to 95% were seen once. The CDR3 loop spans 10 amino acids. Germline V gene sequence: CDR1 GTSNPN, CDR2 SVGIG (reference sequence). V lost 5 bases to trimming and J lost 7 bases, with 8 bases between them. The sample was naive CD4+ T cells from PBMCs. Subset noted: CD45RA+ positively selected. This receptor was obtained from a young man in good health. Some clones in this sample may be carry-over from other donors' samples. The chain links TRBV30 to TRBJ2-5; TRBD2 might be the D (5 bases). CDR3 sequence (DNA): TGTGCCTGGGGGGAGTGGACCCAGTACTTC. Translated, it gives CAWGEWTQYF.